The next 4 T cell receptor beta chains were all read from a single sample in a study of response to subunit inactivated influenza vaccine. TCRdb fed the RT-PCR reads into MiXCR, producing one record per CDR3 protein. The sample yields about 700,000 distinct CDR3 sequences, 14% seen once. This specimen consisted of PBMCs from blood, obtained around 14 days before vaccination. Receptors originate from a man between 45 and 60 years old who received an inactivated influenza vaccine.

This rearrangement joins TRBV4-2 to TRBJ1-2; 11 positions match TRBD1. The CDR3 is 17 residues long. Germline V CDR1 and CDR2: LGHNA, YNFKEQ. Trimming cost V 0 bases and J 4 bases; bases outside gene matches: 7. The chain's CDR3 is CASSQDWDRGFFYGYTF. CDR3 nucleotide sequence: TGTGCCAGCAGCCAAGATTGGGACAGGGGGTTTTTCTATGGCTACACCTTC.

V and J are TRBV27 and TRBJ2-7; 9 bases fit TRBD1. Germline CDR1 and CDR2: MNHEY and SMNVEV (reference sequence). CDR3 size: 15 residues. The trim removed 5 bases at V and 7 bases at J, leaving 12 bases unmatched. This CDR3 is CASSRGTGMIKEQYF. The CDR3 coding sequence is TGTGCCAGCAGTCGGGGGACAGGGATGATTAAAGAGCAGTACTTC.

Worth noting for this clonotype: The junction does not match germline at one end; this may be a read error. V is TRBV11-2 and J is TRBJ1-2; D is unclear. The CDR3 covers 16 residues. CDR1 is SGHAT, CDR2 FQNNGV, per germline. CDR3 in DNA: TGTGCCAGCATCTTAACCCCCTCCTATGGAGCCTATGGCTACACCTTC. This translates into CASILTPSYGAYGYTF.

The chain uses TRBV7-2 and TRBJ2-3; weak D call: TRBD2 (5 bases). Trimming removed 4 bases from V and 10 bases from J, with 12 bases in between. From germline, CDR1 is SGHTA and CDR2 FQGNSA. The CDR3 length is 12 residues. The CDR3 sequence: CASSSLANAQYF. The CDR3 nucleotides are TGTGCCAGCAGCTCCCTAGCAAATGCGCAGTATTTT.